The 24 T cell receptor beta chains given below trace back to one sample, sequenced in a study of T-cell reconstitution after alpha-beta-depleted transplantation in children. Unique molecular identifiers were incorporated when the TCRbeta library was constructed. MiXCR, run by TCRdb on the PCR reads, gives a single entry per CDR3 protein. The sample lists over 400,000 distinct CDR3 sequences, approximately 42% occurring once. This specimen was PBMCs, taken before TCRalphabeta/CD19-depleted stem cell transplant. The receptors shown here come from a girl aged 2 to 9 with aplastic anemia, due to receive a stem cell transplant.

Worth noting for this clonotype: This may stem from a read error, because a much larger clone lies one nucleotide away. The rearrangement links TRBV10-3 to TRBJ2-1; 9 nucleotides align to TRBD1. Trimming took 4 bases from V and 5 from J; bases not matched to a gene: 0. The CDR3 sequence is 13 residues long. Germline-derived CDR1 and CDR2 are ENHRY and SYGVKD. CDR3 sequence: CAISGTGDNEQFF. The CDR3 nucleotides read TGTGCCATCAGTGGGACAGGGGACAATGAGCAGTTCTTC.

The chain couples TRBV12-3 or TRBV12-4 to TRBJ2-3; D is perhaps TRBD2 (6 bases). Trimming pared 6 bases from V and 4 bases from J, leaving 17 bases between. The CDR3 has 15 amino acids. CDR3 nucleotides: TGTGCCAGCAGCGAAGGGCAAGGGACTGCAGATACGCAGTATTTT. It specifies CASSEGQGTADTQYF.

This chain uses TRBV6-2 or TRBV6-3 with TRBJ2-7, with TRBD1 as a possible D gene (5 bases). The length of the CDR3 is 12 residues. CDR1 MNHEY and CDR2 SVGEGT come from the germline V gene. Trimming took 6 bases from V and 7 from J, leaving 13 bases between them. Written as DNA, the CDR3 is TGTGCCAGCAGCCAGGGTAGTCGGGAGCAGTACTTC. It is translated as CASSQGSREQYF.

The chain combines TRBV28 with TRBJ1-1; the D gene is possibly TRBD1 (5 bases). CDR1 and CDR2 from the germline V gene are MDHEN and SYDVKM. The CDR3 runs to 15 residues. Trimming removed 4 bases at V and 3 bases at J, with 15 bases between. CDR3 sequence (DNA): TGTGCCAGCAGTTCCCCGAGGGGCTGGGACACTGAAGCTTTCTTT. It yields the protein CASSSPRGWDTEAFF.

This clonotype was observed at least ten times. This chain's CDR3 is CASSLAGGLGGTYEQYF. The CDR3 DNA sequence: TGCGCCAGCAGCTTGGCAGGGGGCTTAGGGGGGACCTACGAGCAGTACTTC. This rearrangement joins TRBV5-1 to TRBJ2-7; TRBD1 matches 8 bases. CDR1 is SGHRS, CDR2 YFSETQ, per germline. The CDR3 has 17 amino acids. V shed 0 bases and J 2 bases; nucleotides not matched to a gene: 10.

CDR3: CASSSDSQLGTQYF. CDR3 DNA sequence: TGTGCCAGCAGCTCGGACTCGCAATTAGGGACCCAGTACTTC. V and J are TRBV13 and TRBJ2-5; D perhaps matches TRBD2 (5 bases). Between the trimmed V and J ends, which lost 4 bases and 7 bases, there was a span of 16 bases. Germline CDR1 is PRHDT and CDR2 is FYEKMQ (reference sequence). The CDR3 totals 14 residues.

The chain uses TRBV7-6 and TRBJ2-2, with 9 bases fitting TRBD2. The CDR3 sequence is 18 residues long. Germline V gene lookup returns CDR1 SGHVS and CDR2 FNYEAQ. The V and J ends lost 1 base and 0 bases, in that order; junction bases with no gene match: 6. CDR3 DNA: TGTGCCAGCAGCTTAGTACTAGCGGGTCCCGCGAACACCGGGGAGCTGTTTTTT. Its translation: CASSLVLAGPANTGELFF. Full variable domain (missing parts from reference TRBV7-6 and TRBJ2-2): GAGVSQSPRYKVTKRGQDVALRCDPISGHVSLYWYRQALGQGPEFLTYFNYEAQQDKSGLPNDRFSAERPEGSISTLTIQRTEQRDSAMYRCASSLVLAGPANTGELFFGEGSRLTVL.

The V call is TRBV7-2, the J call TRBJ2-7; 9 nucleotides agree with TRBD1. This CDR3 has 16 amino acids. The ends lost 3 bases at V and 4 bases at J; junction bases unmatched: 10. Germline loops: CDR1 SGHTA, CDR2 FQGNSA. CDR3 sequence (DNA): TGTGCCAGCAGCTTTTTTGTAACAGGGGGCGAATACGAGCAGTACTTC. Encoded protein: CASSFFVTGGEYEQYF.

This clonotype was seen at least ten times. The chain links TRBV20-1 to TRBJ2-7, with 8 bases that match TRBD2. Trimming at V came to 6 bases and at J to 4 bases, leaving 11 bases not matched to a gene. Germline loops: CDR1 DFQATT, CDR2 SNEGSKA (reference sequence). The length of the CDR3 is 14 residues. DNA for the CDR3: TGCAGTGCCGGCAGAGCGGGAGAGGATTACGAGCAGTACTTC. Encoded protein: CSAGRAGEDYEQYF.

The CDR3: CATSDWGQGVNEQFF. CDR3 in DNA: TGTGCCACCAGTGATTGGGGACAGGGTGTGAATGAGCAGTTCTTC. The V gene is TRBV24-1, the J gene TRBJ2-1; 9 nucleotides agree with TRBD1. V shed 2 bases and J 7 bases; nucleotides not matched to a gene: 5. The CDR3 covers 15 residues. The germline gives CDR1 KGHDR, CDR2 SFDVKD.

This clonotype was counted a few times. The chain has TRBV19 and TRBJ2-3, with TRBD2 identical over 10 bases. V lost 3 bases, J lost 6 bases, and 12 bases stayed unmatched. The CDR3 has 17 amino acids. CDR1 and CDR2 from the germline V gene are LNHDA and SQIVND (reference sequence). The CDR3 loop is CASSIGPAGGPGDTQYF. CDR3 DNA sequence: TGTGCCAGTAGTATCGGCCCAGCGGGAGGGCCCGGTGATACGCAGTATTTT.

This clonotype has a count of ten or more. The chain recombines TRBV4-3 with TRBJ2-3, with 8 bases aligning to TRBD1. This CDR3 has 17 residues. CDR1 LGHNA and CDR2 YSLEER come from the germline V gene. The V and J ends lost 2 bases and 6 bases, in that order; junction bases with no gene match: 13. This CDR3 is CASSQTQGQDHGDTQYF. The CDR3 DNA reads as TGCGCCAGCAGCCAAACCCAGGGACAGGACCATGGTGATACGCAGTATTTT.

The chain links TRBV3-1 to TRBJ2-5; a possible D gene is TRBD2 (7 bases). The V gene's germline CDR1 is LGHDT and CDR2 YNNKEL (reference sequence). The ends were cut back, 5 bases at V and 5 bases at J, with 18 bases in the middle. The length of the CDR3 is 15 residues. The chain's CDR3 is CASSSGGGLRETQYF. The CDR3 nucleotides read TGTGCCAGCAGCTCTGGCGGGGGCCTTCGGGAGACCCAGTACTTC.

The rearrangement uses TRBV20-1 and TRBJ2-7; perhaps TRBD1 as D (8 bases). Germline loops: CDR1 DFQATT, CDR2 SNEGSKA (reference sequence). This CDR3 contains 14 residues. Trimming pared 3 bases from V and 2 bases from J, leaving 14 bases between. The CDR3 region is CSASNRGGAYEQYF. The CDR3 nucleotides read TGCAGTGCTAGTAACAGGGGGGGGGCCTACGAGCAGTACTTC.

This clonotype occurred many times. This chain joins TRBV20-1 and TRBJ2-6; TRBD2 is a possible D gene (5 bases). The CDR3 contains 14 residues. Germline V gene data show CDR1 as DFQATT and CDR2 as SNEGSKA (reference sequence). The CDR3 DNA reads TGCAGAATAACGAGGGCCTCTGGGGCCAACGTCCTGACTTTC. Protein product: CRITRASGANVLTF.

This chain joins TRBV6-1 and TRBJ1-1; a weak D match, TRBD1 (6 bases). This CDR3 has 17 amino acids. Trimming pared 6 bases from V and 0 bases from J, leaving 20 bases between. CDR1 is MNHNS and CDR2 is SASEGT in the germline V gene. The CDR3 nucleotides read TGTGCCAGCAGCCAGGGGTGGGGACTCCTTATGAACACTGAAGCTTTCTTT. Amino acid sequence: CASSQGWGLLMNTEAFF.

CDR3 in amino acids: CASSVTGSGELFF. The CDR3 coding sequence is TGTGCCAGCAGCGTCACAGGGTCCGGGGAGCTGTTTTTT. V gene TRBV11-3 combines with J gene TRBJ2-2; D might be TRBD1 (6 bases). CDR3 size: 13 residues. Trimming took 5 bases from V and 6 from J, leaving 10 bases between them. Germline V gene data show CDR1 as SGHNT and CDR2 as YENEEA. The full variable domain, with the rest looked up from reference TRBV11-3 and TRBJ2-2, is EAGVVQSPRYKIIEKKQPVAFWCNPISGHNTLYWYLQNLGQGPELLIRYENEEAVDDSQLPKDRFSAERLKGVDSTLKIQPAELGDSAVYLCASSVTGSGELFFGEGSRLTVL.

This clonotype has a handful of counts. This chain links TRBV20-1 with TRBJ2-5, with a tentative D call TRBD1 (5 bases). Germline-derived CDR1 and CDR2 are DFQATT and SNEGSKA (reference sequence). V gave up 0 bases and J gave up 2 bases, with 10 bases separating them. This CDR3 region has 14 residues. In DNA form, the CDR3 reads TGCAGTGCTAGAGATCCCGCAGGGCAAGAGACCCAGTACTTC. Its protein is CSARDPAGQETQYF.

This chain connects TRBV7-9 to TRBJ2-7; 7 bases fit TRBD1. Germline trimming cut 5 bases from V and 2 bases from J; bases unmatched to any gene: 9. The CDR3 length is 15 residues. CDR1 is SEHNR, CDR2 FQNEAQ, per germline (reference sequence). CDR3 protein: CASSPTDREPYEQYF. The CDR3 DNA reads as TGTGCCAGCAGCCCAACTGACAGGGAACCCTACGAGCAGTACTTC.

The rearrangement links TRBV5-5 to TRBJ2-7; D uncertain. V dropped 1 base and J dropped 3 bases, with 8 bases sitting between them. CDR1 is SGHKS and CDR2 is YYEKEE in the germline V gene (reference sequence). CDR3 length: 13 residues. The CDR3 DNA follows: TGTGCCAGCAGCTTGATGGAAATCTACGAGCAGTACTTC. This sequence encodes CASSLMEIYEQYF.

V usage is TRBV28 and J usage is TRBJ2-7; D gene ambiguous. The V end was cut by 6 bases, the J end by 3 bases, with 9 bases between. From germline, CDR1 is MDHEN and CDR2 SYDVKM. This CDR3 contains 12 residues. This CDR3 is CASRPDGYEQYF. For the CDR3, the DNA is TGTGCCAGCAGGCCGGACGGCTACGAGCAGTACTTC.

This clonotype has at least ten counts. J is TRBJ2-1 and V is TRBV6-5; D gene ambiguous. CDR1 and CDR2 (germline): MNHEY, SVGAGI. This CDR3 has 16 residues. V lost 6 bases to trimming and J lost 0 bases, with 15 bases between them. Here the CDR3 DNA reads TGTGCCAGCAGGTCGACGGACCGGAGCTCCTACAATGAGCAGTTCTTC. Amino acid sequence: CASRSTDRSSYNEQFF.

This clonotype appeared a few times. In DNA, the CDR3 is TGTGCCATCGGGGACCCGGGACAGGGTCTGTCAGATACGCAGTATTTT. This sequence encodes CAIGDPGQGLSDTQYF. The gene calls are TRBV10-3 and TRBJ2-3, with TRBD1 matching 9 bases. V shed 8 bases, J shed 4 bases, and the junction held 13 bases outside the gene matches. Germline V lookup: CDR1 ENHRY, CDR2 SYGVKD. The CDR3 has 16 amino acids.

This clonotype appeared a few times. CDR3: CASSWPDRTEAFF. As DNA, the CDR3 is TGTGCCAGCAGTTGGCCGGACCGCACTGAAGCTTTCTTT. This chain joins TRBV6-2 or TRBV6-3 and TRBJ1-1; D is ambiguous. The V gene's germline CDR1 is MNHEY and CDR2 SVGEGT. The V end lost 4 bases, the J end lost 4 bases, and 10 bases lay between the germline ends. There are 13 residues in the CDR3.